A single sample gave rise to the 26 T cell receptor beta chains below, sequenced in a study of Graves' ophthalmopathy and Graves' hyperthyroidism. Amplification targeted the TCR beta CDR3 regions, with RNA transcripts as the source material. RT-PCR was first run with HTBI primers, then multiplex PCR in a second round. Via MiXCR, TCRdb re-called the multiplex PCR reads, giving one row per CDR3 protein. Here the sample spans 1 million to 1.3 million distinct CDR3 sequences, about 36% being singletons. The sequenced material came from peripheral blood or thyroid tissue (not recorded which). Receptors originate from an adult man with Graves' hyperthyroidism.

This clonotype was observed a handful of times. This chain connects TRBV19 to TRBJ1-2; D is possibly TRBD1 (6 bases). CDR3 length: 16 amino acids. V was clipped by 5 bases and J by 2 bases, with 18 bases between them. CDR1 is LNHDA, CDR2 SQIVND, per germline (reference sequence). CDR3 in amino acids: CASSWTAIPLNYGYTF. CDR3 DNA sequence: TGTGCCAGTAGTTGGACAGCAATTCCTCTCAACTATGGCTACACCTTC.

This clonotype was counted only a few times. The genes are TRBV12-3 or TRBV12-4 and TRBJ2-7; 8 positions match TRBD2. The CDR3 length is 14 residues. V lost 6 bases, J lost 3 bases, and 7 bases stayed unmatched. This chain's CDR3 is CASRLSGIHYEQYF. The CDR3 region has the DNA TGTGCCAGCAGACTTAGCGGGATTCACTACGAGCAGTACTTC.

This sequence joins TRBV5-5 and TRBJ1-1, with D possibly being TRBD1 (6 bases). In germline, CDR1 is SGHKS, CDR2 YYEKEE (reference sequence). The CDR3 length is 15 residues. Trimming took 4 bases from V and 0 from J, leaving 13 bases between them. The CDR3 DNA follows: TGTGCCAGCAGCCGACAGGAGGGGATGAACACTGAAGCTTTCTTT. Amino acids: CASSRQEGMNTEAFF.

Ten or more counts support this clonotype. V gene TRBV2 combines with J gene TRBJ1-1, with D maybe TRBD1 (5 bases). Trimming took off 3 bases at V and 4 bases at J, with 12 bases between the two ends. The CDR3 covers 14 residues. Germline V lookup: CDR1 SNHLY, CDR2 FYNNEI. The CDR3 DNA reads TGTGCCAGCAGTGATTCAGGGTTCGTCACTGAAGCTTTCTTT. Protein product: CASSDSGFVTEAFF.

V usage is TRBV12-3 or TRBV12-4 and J usage is TRBJ2-7; D perhaps matches TRBD1 (5 bases). This CDR3 region has 14 residues. Trimming shortened V by 3 bases and J by 2 bases, and 11 bases separated the two germline ends. The CDR3, as DNA: TGTGCCAGCAGTTTTTGGGGCGTTACCTACGAGCAGTACTTC. Translated: CASSFWGVTYEQYF.

The chain combines TRBV28 with TRBJ2-5, with D possibly being TRBD1 (5 bases). The CDR3 loop spans 15 amino acids. Germline V lookup: CDR1 MDHEN, CDR2 SYDVKM. Trimming took off 4 bases at V and 1 base at J, with 13 bases between the two ends. The CDR3: CASSSSSDIQETQYF. In DNA, the CDR3 is TGTGCCAGCAGTTCATCGTCGGACATCCAAGAGACCCAGTACTTC.

In this sample, this clonotype turned up many times. V and J are TRBV14 and TRBJ2-7, with a tentative D call TRBD1 (5 bases). The V gene lost 0 bases and the J gene lost 4 bases, with 13 bases spanning the gap. CDR1 is SGHDN, CDR2 FVKESK, per germline. This CDR3 comprises 15 residues. The CDR3 coding sequence is TGTGCCAGCAGCCAAGAGGCAGGGCAGGGATACGAGCAGTACTTC. This translates into CASSQEAGQGYEQYF.

In its sample, this clonotype was seen many times. The chain has TRBV24-1 and TRBJ2-3; D is unresolved. V was trimmed by 5 bases and J by 2 bases, leaving 7 bases between them. The CDR3 covers 13 residues. Germline CDR1 and CDR2: KGHDR and SFDVKD. In DNA form, the CDR3 reads TGTGCCACCAGTGCAGAGTTCACAGATACGCAGTATTTT. It yields the protein CATSAEFTDTQYF.

There are many counts of this clonotype. The gene calls are TRBV10-3 and TRBJ1-5, with 7 bases that match TRBD1. V was clipped by 4 bases and J by 4 bases; unmatched bases: 4. The length of the CDR3 is 14 residues. The germline CDR1 and CDR2 sequences are ENHRY and SYGVKD. CDR3 bases: TGTGCCATCAGTGCGGGCAGGGGGAATCAGCCCCAGCATTTT. The encoded protein is CAISAGRGNQPQHF.

This clonotype was found many times. The J gene is TRBJ1-5, the V gene TRBV10-3, with 8 bases aligning to TRBD1. The CDR3 totals 15 residues. Germline V gene lookup returns CDR1 ENHRY and CDR2 SYGVKD. V lost 5 bases and J lost 6; bases outside the gene matches: 9. The CDR3 DNA sequence: TGTGCCATCAGTTCGGACAGGGTTGAGGGTCAGCCCCAGCATTTT. Amino acids: CAISSDRVEGQPQHF.

This clonotype was recorded many times. The chain has TRBV7-9 and TRBJ1-5, with TRBD1 identical over 10 bases. V lost 5 bases to trimming and J lost 2 bases; unmatched junction nucleotides: 6. Germline CDR1 SEHNR, CDR2 FQNEAQ (reference sequence). The CDR3 is 16 residues long. The CDR3 DNA is TGTGCCAGCAGCCTGACGACAGGGGGCCGCAATCAGCCCCAGCATTTT. This translates into CASSLTTGGRNQPQHF.

In this sample, this clonotype turned up a few times. This chain links TRBV7-8 with TRBJ1-3; a possible D gene is TRBD1 (5 bases). Trimming took off 1 base at V and 0 bases at J, with 13 bases between the two ends. Germline CDR1 reads SGHVS; CDR2 reads FQNEAQ. The CDR3 spans 17 residues. In DNA, the CDR3 is TGTGCCAGCAGCTTAGGCGGACATACCCCCTCTGGAAACACCATATATTTT. Residues: CASSLGGHTPSGNTIYF. Drawing the rest from reference TRBV7-8 and TRBJ1-3, the complete variable domain is GAGVSQSPRYKVAKRGQDVALRCDPISGHVSLFWYQQALGQGPEFLTYFQNEAQLDKSGLPSDRFFAERPEGSVSTLKIQRTQQEDSAVYLCASSLGGHTPSGNTIYFGEGSWLTVV.

This clonotype was counted at least ten times. CDR3 nucleotides: TGTGCCAGCAGCTTAGGGTTGGGACAGATCCAGCCCCAGCATTTT. This codes for CASSLGLGQIQPQHF. The chain couples TRBV13 to TRBJ1-5; 7 bases align to TRBD1. Per the germline V gene, CDR1 is PRHDT and CDR2 is FYEKMQ (reference sequence). V shed 0 bases and J 7 bases; nucleotides not matched to a gene: 6. The length of the CDR3 is 15 residues.

As for this clonotype: A much more abundant neighbour one base away suggests this may be a read error. V and J are TRBV7-2 and TRBJ1-4; a possible D gene is TRBD1 (6 bases). Trimming shortened V by 7 bases and J by 7 bases, and 16 bases separated the two germline ends. CDR3 length: 14 residues. CDR1 is SGHTA and CDR2 is FQGNSA in the germline V gene. This CDR3 reads CASTEQGHGEKLFF. In DNA form, the CDR3 reads TGTGCCAGCACCGAGCAGGGACATGGTGAAAAACTGTTTTTT.

This clonotype appeared many times. This CDR3 reads CASLEHSWETQYF. In DNA, the CDR3 is TGTGCCAGCTTAGAACATTCATGGGAGACCCAGTACTTC. V gene TRBV7-2 combines with J gene TRBJ2-5; D is unclear. V was clipped by 8 bases and J by 5 bases, with 15 bases between them. The CDR3 loop spans 13 amino acids. Germline V gives CDR1 SGHTA, CDR2 FQGNSA.

This clonotype has only a few counts. The chain couples TRBV6-1 to TRBJ1-6; D possibly corresponds to TRBD1 (5 bases). The CDR3 length is 15 residues. In germline, CDR1 is MNHNS, CDR2 SASEGT. V was clipped by 1 base and J by 3 bases, with 7 bases between them. CDR3 sequence: CASSEGRDYNSPLHF. The CDR3 DNA is TGTGCCAGCAGTGAAGGCAGGGACTATAATTCACCCCTCCACTTT.

The chain joins TRBV10-3 to TRBJ1-5; no clear D gene. The CDR3 sequence is 12 residues long. V was clipped by 8 bases and J by 3 bases, with 8 bases between them. Looked up from germline, CDR1 is ENHRY and CDR2 is SYGVKD. Here the CDR3 reads CAIAAANQPQHF. The CDR3 nucleotides read TGTGCCATCGCAGCGGCCAATCAGCCCCAGCATTTT.

This clonotype has a count of ten or more. This sequence joins TRBV5-5 and TRBJ2-5; TRBD1 matches 7 bases. With V trimmed by 4 bases and J by 9 bases, 12 bases remained unmatched. Germline V gene data show CDR1 as SGHKS and CDR2 as YYEKEE (reference sequence). This CDR3 is built from 14 residues. The CDR3 DNA reads as TGTGCCAGCAGCGCGCTACAGGGGACGCGGTCCCAGTACTTC. This encodes CASSALQGTRSQYF.

The rearrangement links TRBV10-3 to TRBJ1-5; D remains ambiguous. The V and J ends lost 2 bases and 11 bases respectively, with 10 bases between them. This CDR3 has 12 residues. Germline V gene sequence: CDR1 ENHRY, CDR2 SYGVKD. The CDR3 nucleotides read TGTGCCATCAGTGAGGGTCGAATGGCCCAGCATTTT. Residues: CAISEGRMAQHF.

Concerning this clonotype itself: One base away lies a much larger clone, so this may be a sequencing read error. This rearrangement joins TRBV10-2 to TRBJ1-2; D remains unclear. Germline V CDR1 and CDR2: WSHSY, SAAADI. CDR3 length equals 14 residues. CDR3 sequence: CASSSSRVNYGYTF. The CDR3, as DNA: TGTGCCAGCAGTTCCAGCAGAGTTAACTATGGCTACACCTTC.

About this clonotype: One junction end does not reproduce the germline sequence, and a read error may be involved. CDR3 sequence: CASSIELGTEAF. CDR3 coding DNA: TGTGCCAGTAGTATAGAACTGGGGACTGAAGCTTTC. V usage is TRBV19 and J usage is TRBJ2-6; possibly TRBD2 for D (6 bases). This CDR3 spans 12 amino acids. Germline V CDR1 and CDR2: LNHDA, SQIVND (reference sequence). The whole variable domain, remainder taken from reference TRBV19 and TRBJ2-6, is DGGITQSPKYLFRKEGQNVTLSCEQNLNHDAMYWYRQDPGQGLRLIYYSQIVNDFQKGDIAEGYSVSREKKESFPLTVTSAQKNPTAFYLCASSIELGTEAFGAGSRLTVL.

This chain's CDR3 is CASSGTGEAYEQYF. Here the CDR3 DNA reads TGTGCCAGCAGCGGAACGGGAGAAGCATACGAGCAGTACTTC. The chain couples TRBV7-9 to TRBJ2-7; the D gene is possibly TRBD2 (6 bases). The germline V gene has CDR1 SEHNR and CDR2 FQNEAQ (reference sequence). The CDR3 length is 14 residues. The V gene lost 5 bases and the J gene lost 4 bases, with 15 bases spanning the gap.

This clonotype was seen more than once but under ten times. The V gene is TRBV9, the J gene TRBJ2-5; TRBD1 might be the D (6 bases). The germline gives CDR1 SGDLS, CDR2 YYNGEE. Between the trimmed V and J ends, which lost 7 bases and 5 bases, there was a span of 21 bases. This CDR3 is 15 amino acids long. In DNA form, the CDR3 reads TGTGCCAGCTCTCCCGGGGACACGAGCAGGGAGACCCAGTACTTC. Translating gives CASSPGDTSRETQYF. Combining the CDR3 with reference TRBV9 and TRBJ2-5 gives the whole variable domain DSGVTQTPKHLITATGQRVTLRCSPRSGDLSVYWYQQSLDQGLQFLIQYYNGEERAKGNILERFSAQQFPDLHSELNLSSLELGDSALYFCASSPGDTSRETQYFGPGTRLLVL.

Comment on this clonotype: The final CDR3 position lacks the conserved phenylalanine or tryptophan, pointing to a likely read error. This CDR3 is CASSQDSTRPQHL. CDR3 DNA: TGCGCCAGCAGCCAAGATTCCACTAGGCCCCAGCATCTT. The chain joins TRBV4-3 to TRBJ1-5; D is unclear. Germline V lookup: CDR1 LGHNA, CDR2 YSLEER. The CDR3 runs to 13 residues. V was cut by 0 bases and J by 9 bases, with 9 bases left in between.

In this sample, this clonotype turned up a few times. The genes are TRBV30 and TRBJ2-7; 8 bases line up with TRBD1. Germline-derived CDR1 and CDR2 are GTSNPN and SVGIG (reference sequence). Trimming at V came to 2 bases and at J to 0 bases, leaving 9 bases not matched to a gene. This CDR3 region has 16 residues. The CDR3 is CAWSQTAGQASYEQYF. Written as DNA, the CDR3 is TGTGCCTGGAGTCAAACCGCGGGACAGGCCTCCTACGAGCAGTACTTC.

This clonotype was seen many times. This chain connects TRBV7-8 to TRBJ2-5; 7 nucleotides agree with TRBD2. This CDR3 spans 14 amino acids. J lost 1 base, V lost 2 bases, and 1 base had no gene match. CDR1 and CDR2 from the germline V gene are SGHVS and FQNEAQ. CDR3 region: CASSLTGGQETQYF. The CDR3 DNA reads TGTGCCAGCAGCTTAACGGGGGGCCAAGAGACCCAGTACTTC. The variable domain in full, with the rest retrieved from reference TRBV7-8 and TRBJ2-5, is GAGVSQSPRYKVAKRGQDVALRCDPISGHVSLFWYQQALGQGPEFLTYFQNEAQLDKSGLPSDRFFAERPEGSVSTLKIQRTQQEDSAVYLCASSLTGGQETQYFGPGTRLLVL.